The T cell receptor beta chain under discussion was sequenced for a study of blood T cell repertoires in COVID-19. Study information: COVID-19 samples from acute and convalescent phases originated in the United States, Italy and Spain. Sample material is recorded as cDNA or gDNA derived from T cells, B-cell-depleted T cells, or PBMCs.

One Seattle source followed patients from active infection through their disease course. V dropped 5 bases and J dropped 6; count of bases not matched to a gene: 8. The germline V gene has CDR1 SNHLY and CDR2 FYNNEI. The CDR3 has 15 residues. In the original workflow: Quantification of nucleated cells was approximated via reference gene primer amplification. The data were produced by immunoSEQ multiplex PCR, yet TCRdb's version contains in-frame clones alone and is incomplete. Clone size and V and J calls were adopted from that table, with D and trimming inferred from the DNA. The sample shows about 250,000 clones, more than 70% of them seen only once.

J is TRBJ2-1 and V is TRBV2; 9 nucleotides agree with TRBD2. The clonotype was recovered from an elderly woman with COVID-19, enrolled during active disease. The specimen sequenced was peripheral blood. As DNA, the CDR3 is TGTGCCAGCAGTCAGGGGCTAGCGGGGCTCAATGAGCAGTTCTTC. Residues: CASSQGLAGLNEQFF. Combining the CDR3 with reference TRBV2 and TRBJ2-1 gives the whole variable domain EPEVTQTPSHQVTQMGQEVILRCVPISNHLYFYWYRQILGQKVEFLVSFYNNEISEKSEIFDDQFSVERPDGSNFTLKIRSTKLEDSAMYFCASSQGLAGLNEQFFGPGTRLTVL.